Described below is a single TCR beta chain sequence and its context. This entry is derived from a study of blood T cell repertoires in COVID-19. Background on the study: The United States, Italy and Spain provided the acute and convalescent COVID-19 samples. The cDNA or gDNA used as material had been derived from T cells, B-cell-depleted T cells, or PBMCs.

CDR1 SGHTA and CDR2 FQGNSA come from the germline V gene. CDR3 size: 14 residues. The V end lost 2 bases, the J end lost 4 bases, and 12 bases lay between the germline ends. Original processing notes: Using reference gene primer amplification, nucleated cell counts were estimated. Libraries were prepared by immunoSEQ multiplex PCR; TCRdb keeps only in-frame clonotypes and omits some of them. The DNA was the basis for D and trimming; V, J and clone size are from that table. This sample has around 150,000 clones, with roughly 80% found just once. Sequencing used peripheral blood. V gene TRBV7-2 combines with J gene TRBJ2-7; maybe TRBD2 (6 bases). This receptor was obtained from a woman aged 55-70 years with acute or convalescent COVID-19. CDR3 sequence: CASSLNAGRYEQYF. The CDR3 DNA is TGTGCCAGCAGCTTAAACGCCGGGAGATACGAGCAGTACTTC.